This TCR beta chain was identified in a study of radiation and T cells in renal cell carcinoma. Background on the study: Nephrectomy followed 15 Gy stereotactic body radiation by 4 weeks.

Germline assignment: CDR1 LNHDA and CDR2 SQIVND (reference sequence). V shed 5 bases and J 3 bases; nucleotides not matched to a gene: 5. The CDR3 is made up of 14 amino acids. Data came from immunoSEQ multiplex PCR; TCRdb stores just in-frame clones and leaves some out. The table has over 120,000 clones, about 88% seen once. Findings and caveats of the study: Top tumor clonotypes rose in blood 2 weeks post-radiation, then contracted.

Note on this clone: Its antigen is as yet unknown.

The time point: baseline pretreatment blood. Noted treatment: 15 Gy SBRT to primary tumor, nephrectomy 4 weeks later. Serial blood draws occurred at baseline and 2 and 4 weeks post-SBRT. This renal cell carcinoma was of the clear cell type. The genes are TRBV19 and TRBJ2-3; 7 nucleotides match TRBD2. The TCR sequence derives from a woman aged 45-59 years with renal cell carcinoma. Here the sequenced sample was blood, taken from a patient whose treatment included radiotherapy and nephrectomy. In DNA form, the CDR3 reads TGTGCCAGTAGTTGGGGGGGAAGGACAGATACGCAGTATTTT. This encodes CASSWGGRTDTQYF.